This T cell receptor beta chain was identified during a study of blood T cell repertoires in COVID-19. Study-level information: Specimens from acute and convalescent COVID-19 originated in the United States, Italy and Spain. In each case, the material was cDNA or gDNA derived from T cells, B-cell-depleted T cells, or PBMCs.

Original data processing: Scientists estimated how many nucleated cells there were by amplifying reference gene primers. The assay was immunoSEQ multiplex PCR, and TCRdb's table has in-frame clones only and misses some. From that table come the V and J calls and clone size; the DNA was used to work out D and trimming. The sample records roughly 130,000 clones, roughly 90% being singletons. The CDR3 has 15 residues. CDR1 is LNHNV and CDR2 is YYDKDF in the germline V gene (reference sequence). V dropped 3 bases and J dropped 5 bases, with 14 bases sitting between them. The sequencing sample was made of peripheral blood. The chain combines TRBV15 with TRBJ1-5; D gene unclear. The source of this sequence is a man in his fifties with active COVID-19. CDR3 region: CATSSKLKGDQPQHF. The CDR3 DNA is TGTGCCACCAGCAGCAAGCTCAAGGGAGATCAGCCCCAGCATTTT.